What follows is one T cell receptor beta chain and its context. The antigen is not known. This CDR3 contains 15 residues. Trimming stripped 5 bases from V and 1 base from J, with 13 bases between. Germline V gives CDR1 LNHDA, CDR2 SQIVND (reference sequence). These data come from a study of T-cell memory formation after mild COVID-19. Study context: TCR clusters showed largely donor specificity.

Whole-study findings and limits: Several responding clones turned up in pre-infection memory, indicating that cross-reactive memory may have taken part.

TCRdb re-called the 5' RACE reads through MiXCR, storing one row per CDR3 protein. The repertoire holds some 190,000 distinct CDR3 sequences, approximately 16% seen once, with under 2.5% in the top ten. The sequence derives from an adult woman who had mild COVID-19 (a few samples of this study predate the infection). Cell type and time point are not known. The chain links TRBV19 to TRBJ2-3; D uncertain. What was sequenced was PBMCs or a T cell subset sorted from them (not recorded which). The CDR3 DNA follows: TGTGCCAGTAGTCCTCCTGACGGGCGCACAGATACGCAGTATTTT. This sequence encodes CASSPPDGRTDTQYF.